This T cell receptor beta chain derives from a study of shared clonotypes between healthy human individuals. A remark on this clone: Antigen unknown.

Findings of the study overall: For sorted subsets, rarefaction showed incomplete sequencing despite large depth.

Data came from immunoSEQ multiplex PCR; TCRdb stores just in-frame clones and leaves some out. The sample yields about 870,000 clones, almost 95% seen once. CD45RO-negative, CCR7-selected cells formed the naive CD8 fraction, which excluded terminally differentiated effector memory CD45RA+ cells. From germline, CDR1 is MNHEY and CDR2 SMNVEV (reference sequence). V shed 5 bases and J shed 4 bases, with 17 bases lying between them. The CDR3 extends over 15 amino acids. Sequenced material: naive CD8+ T cells sorted from blood. This chain uses TRBV27 with TRBJ1-2, with no clear D. This receptor was obtained from a man aged 30 to 39 in good health. For the CDR3, the DNA is TGTGCCAGCAGTCCCTCACAGTTTTCCCGCTATGGCTACACCTTC. It encodes CASSPSQFSRYGYTF.